The TCR beta chain under discussion was sequenced for a study of T cell responses to AZD1222 COVID-19 vaccine. In the case of this clone: As yet, its antigen is unknown.

Study-wide points: Targeting of unmutated variant regions was reportedly seen in nearly half of spike-specific TCRs. Spike as a whole was targeted by vaccine-associated CD4 TCRs, dominant at 160-218 and 743-854.

Clones were read by immunoSEQ multiplex PCR, and TCRdb kept only the in-frame ones, dropping some. Altogether roughly 92,000 clones are present, around 90% being singletons, with the ten largest covering roughly 9%. The CDR3 length is 12 residues. V was pared by 6 bases and J by 5 bases, with 3 bases of the junction left unmatched. Germline V gives CDR1 SGHDN, CDR2 FVKESK. The source was peripheral blood, collected on day 0 of AZD1222 vaccination. The chain links TRBV14 to TRBJ1-1; 7 nucleotides agree with TRBD1. The source of this sequence is an adult in good health. The CDR3 coding sequence is TGTGCCAGCAGTCCGACAGGGACTGAAGCTTTCTTT. This encodes CASSPTGTEAFF.